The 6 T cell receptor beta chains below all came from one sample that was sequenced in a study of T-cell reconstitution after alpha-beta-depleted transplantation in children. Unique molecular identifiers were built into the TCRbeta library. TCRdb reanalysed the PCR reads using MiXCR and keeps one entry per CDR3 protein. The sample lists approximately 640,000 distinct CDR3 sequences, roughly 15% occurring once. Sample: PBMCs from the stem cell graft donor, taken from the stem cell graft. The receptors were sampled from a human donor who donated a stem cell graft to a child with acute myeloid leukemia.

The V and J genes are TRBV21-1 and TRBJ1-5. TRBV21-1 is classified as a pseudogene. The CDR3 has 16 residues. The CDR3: CASSRPRGCTNQPQHF. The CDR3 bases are TGTGCCAGCAGCAGGCCTCGAGGCTGCACGAATCAGCCCCAGCATTTT.

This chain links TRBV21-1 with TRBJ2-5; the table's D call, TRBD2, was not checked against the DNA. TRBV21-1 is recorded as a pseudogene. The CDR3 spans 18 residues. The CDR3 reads CASNPARPATEIRATQYF. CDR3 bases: TGTGCCAGCAACCCAGCGCGTCCGGCTACAGAAATTAGAGCTACCCAGTACTTC.

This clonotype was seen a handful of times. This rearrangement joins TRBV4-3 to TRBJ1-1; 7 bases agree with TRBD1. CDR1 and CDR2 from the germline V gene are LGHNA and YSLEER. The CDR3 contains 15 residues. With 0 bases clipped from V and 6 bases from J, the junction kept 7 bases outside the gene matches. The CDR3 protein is CASSQDRGGWSEAFF. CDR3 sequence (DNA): TGCGCCAGCAGCCAAGATCGAGGGGGCTGGTCTGAAGCTTTCTTT.

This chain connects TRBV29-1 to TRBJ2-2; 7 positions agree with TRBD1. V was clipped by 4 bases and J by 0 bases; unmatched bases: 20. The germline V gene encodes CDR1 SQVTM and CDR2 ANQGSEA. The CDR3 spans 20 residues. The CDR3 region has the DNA TGCAGCGTTGGGGATGCGAGGGGGCCTAATATCCCTACGAACACCGGGGAGCTGTTTTTT. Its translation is CSVGDARGPNIPTNTGELFF.

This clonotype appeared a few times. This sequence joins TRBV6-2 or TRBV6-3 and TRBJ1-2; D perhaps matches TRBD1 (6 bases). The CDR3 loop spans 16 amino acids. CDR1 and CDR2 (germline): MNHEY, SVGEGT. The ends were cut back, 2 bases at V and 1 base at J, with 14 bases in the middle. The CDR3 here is CASSYDWTEFNYGYTF. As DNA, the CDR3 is TGTGCCAGCAGTTACGATTGGACAGAGTTTAACTATGGCTACACCTTC.

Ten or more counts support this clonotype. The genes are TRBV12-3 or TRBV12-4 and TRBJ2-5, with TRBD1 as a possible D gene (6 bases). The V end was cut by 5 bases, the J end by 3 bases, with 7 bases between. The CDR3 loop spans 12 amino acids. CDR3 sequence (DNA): TGTGCCAGCAGTAGGGACAAAGAGACCCAGTACTTC. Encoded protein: CASSRDKETQYF.